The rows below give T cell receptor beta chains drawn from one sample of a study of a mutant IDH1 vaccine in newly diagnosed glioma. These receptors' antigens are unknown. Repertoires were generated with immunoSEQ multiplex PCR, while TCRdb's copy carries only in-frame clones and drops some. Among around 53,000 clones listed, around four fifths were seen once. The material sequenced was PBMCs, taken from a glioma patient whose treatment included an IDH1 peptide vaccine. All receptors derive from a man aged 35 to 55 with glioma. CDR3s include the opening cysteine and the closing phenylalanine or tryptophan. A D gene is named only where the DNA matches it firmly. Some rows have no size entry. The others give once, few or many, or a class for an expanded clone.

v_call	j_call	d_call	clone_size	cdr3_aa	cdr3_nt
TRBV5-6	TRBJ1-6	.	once	CASNPGGFSSPLHF	TGTGCCAGCAACCCCGGGGGTTTTAGCTCACCCCTCCACTTT
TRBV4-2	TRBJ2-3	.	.	CASSQGDTDTQYF	TGTGCCAGCAGCCAAGGGGACACAGATACGCAGTATTTT
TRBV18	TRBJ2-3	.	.	CASSPSSRLNTDTQYF	TGTGCCAGCTCACCTAGCAGTCGGTTGAACACAGATACGCAGTATTTT
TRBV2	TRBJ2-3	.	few	CASIVVHTDTQYF	TGTGCCAGCATAGTGGTCCACACAGATACGCAGTATTTT
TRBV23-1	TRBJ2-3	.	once	CASSRPWTDTQYF	TGCGCCAGCAGTCGCCCTTGGACAGATACGCAGTATTTT
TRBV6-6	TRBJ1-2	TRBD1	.	CASSYSFSDRVGYTF	TGTGCCAGCAGTTACTCTTTTTCGGACAGGGTTGGCTACACCTTC
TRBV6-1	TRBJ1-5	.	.	CASSELNQPQHF	TGTGCCAGCAGTGAACTTAATCAGCCCCAGCATTTT
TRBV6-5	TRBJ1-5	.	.	CASSYSMPAGNQPQHF	TGTGCCAGCAGTTACTCGATGCCGGCAGGCAATCAGCCCCAGCATTTT
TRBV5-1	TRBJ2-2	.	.	CASSSTGTNTGELFF	TGCGCCAGCAGCTCGACAGGCACGAACACCGGGGAGCTGTTTTTT
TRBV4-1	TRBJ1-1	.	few	CASSQEWTGKAFF	TGCGCCAGCAGCCAAGAATGGACGGGTAAAGCTTTCTTT
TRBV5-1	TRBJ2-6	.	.	CASSYDGDSGANVLTF	TGCGCCAGCAGCTACGACGGAGACTCTGGGGCCAACGTCCTGACTTTC
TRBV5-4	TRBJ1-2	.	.	CASSSRLGGNYGYTF	TGTGCCAGCAGCTCCCGTTTGGGTGGTAACTATGGCTACACCTTC
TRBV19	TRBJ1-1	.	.	CASMRRMNTEAFF	TGTGCCAGTATGCGGAGGATGAACACTGAAGCTTTCTTT
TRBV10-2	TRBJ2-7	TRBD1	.	CASTPQGNAYEQYF	TGCGCCAGCACCCCACAGGGGAATGCCTACGAGCAGTACTTC
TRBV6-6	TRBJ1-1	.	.	CASSYSQGTEAFF	TGTGCCAGCAGTTACTCACAGGGCACTGAAGCTTTCTTT
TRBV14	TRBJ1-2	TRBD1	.	CASSRDRVDYTF	TGTGCCAGCAGCCGCGACAGGGTAGACTACACCTTC
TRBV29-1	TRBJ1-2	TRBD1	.	CSGLGQGISGYTF	TGCAGCGGACTCGGACAGGGGATCTCTGGCTACACCTTC
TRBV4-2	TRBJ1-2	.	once	CASSQDVKGGYGYTF	TGTGCCAGCAGCCAAGATGTCAAGGGGGGTTATGGCTACACCTTC
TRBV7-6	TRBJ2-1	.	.	CASTKGQGTQFF	TGTGCCAGCACCAAAGGCCAGGGGACTCAGTTCTTC
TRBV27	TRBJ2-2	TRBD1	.	CASSRYDPRTGVTGELFF	TGTGCCAGCAGCCGTTATGATCCCCGGACAGGGGTGACCGGGGAGCTGTTTTTT
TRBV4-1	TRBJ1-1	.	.	CASSQPSSGNTEAFF	TGCGCCAGCAGCCAGCCCAGTTCGGGGAACACTGAAGCTTTCTTT
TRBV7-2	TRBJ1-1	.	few	CASSLGGSRTEAFF	TGTGCCAGCAGCTTGGGGGGGTCACGCACTGAAGCTTTCTTT
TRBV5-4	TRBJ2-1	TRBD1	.	CASSLAGAQGVDEQFF	TGTGCCAGCAGCTTGGCCGGTGCACAGGGGGTCGATGAGCAGTTCTTC
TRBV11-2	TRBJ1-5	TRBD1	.	CASSLDRGDQPQHF	TGTGCCAGCAGCTTAGACAGGGGGGATCAGCCCCAGCATTTT
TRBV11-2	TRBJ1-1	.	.	CASSLPGQTEAFF	TGTGCCAGCAGCTTACCCGGACAGACTGAAGCTTTCTTT
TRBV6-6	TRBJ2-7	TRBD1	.	CASSPGTGFSYEQYF	TGTGCCAGCAGTCCGGGGACAGGCTTCTCCTACGAGCAGTACTTC
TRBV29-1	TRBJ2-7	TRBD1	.	CSVLTGGLEQYF	TGCAGCGTGCTGACAGGGGGCCTCGAGCAGTACTTC
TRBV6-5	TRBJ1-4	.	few	CASRIGRFNEKLFF	TGTGCCAGCAGGATAGGCAGGTTTAATGAAAAACTGTTTTTT
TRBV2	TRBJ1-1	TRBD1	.	CASSFDQGAGTEAFF	TGTGCCAGCAGTTTCGACCAGGGGGCGGGTACTGAAGCTTTCTTT
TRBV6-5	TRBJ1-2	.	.	CASSYGQPTTNYGYTF	TGTGCCAGCAGTTACGGTCAACCGACGACTAACTATGGCTACACCTTC
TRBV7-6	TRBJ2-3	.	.	CASSPVRAGFGDTQYF	TGTGCCAGCAGCCCGGTCCGGGCAGGCTTCGGGGATACGCAGTATTTT
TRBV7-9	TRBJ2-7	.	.	CASSPGTYEQYF	TGTGCCAGCAGTCCCGGGACCTACGAGCAGTACTTC
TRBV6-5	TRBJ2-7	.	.	CASSFWARQTYEQYF	TGTGCCAGCAGTTTCTGGGCGAGACAGACCTACGAGCAGTACTTC
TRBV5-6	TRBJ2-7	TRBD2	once	CASSLSGTSYEQYF	TGTGCCAGCAGCCTAAGCGGGACCTCCTACGAGCAGTACTTC
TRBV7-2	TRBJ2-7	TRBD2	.	CASSNSGGSSYEQYF	TGTGCCAGCAGCAATAGCGGGGGTAGCTCCTACGAGCAGTACTTC
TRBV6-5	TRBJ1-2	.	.	CASSYSSWGGYGYTF	TGTGCCAGCAGTTACTCGTCTTGGGGTGGCTATGGCTACACCTTC
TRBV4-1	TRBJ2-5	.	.	CASSQEQGWETQYF	TGCGCCAGCAGCCAAGAACAGGGATGGGAGACCCAGTACTTC
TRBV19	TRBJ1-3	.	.	CASSPPVSALSGNTIYF	TGTGCCAGTAGTCCACCTGTAAGTGCCCTCTCTGGAAACACCATATATTTT
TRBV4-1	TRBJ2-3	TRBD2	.	CASSPQGAGVSTDTQYF	TGCGCCAGCAGCCCCCAGGGAGCGGGGGTTTCCACAGATACGCAGTATTTT
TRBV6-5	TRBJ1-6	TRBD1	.	CASSYSEGAQNSPLHF	TGTGCCAGCAGTTATTCCGAGGGGGCCCAGAATTCACCCCTCCACTTT
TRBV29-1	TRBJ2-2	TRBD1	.	CSVDPGTGVDGELFF	TGCAGCGTTGATCCCGGGACAGGGGTGGACGGGGAGCTGTTTTTT
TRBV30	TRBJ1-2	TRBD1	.	CAWSGTGGGYGYTF	TGTGCCTGGAGTGGAACAGGGGGCGGTTATGGCTACACCTTC
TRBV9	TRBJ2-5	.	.	CATTKGGGGGETQYF	TGTGCCACCACAAAGGGAGGCGGCGGAGGAGAGACCCAGTACTTC
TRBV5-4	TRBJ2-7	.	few	CASSFRGISYEQYF	TGTGCCAGCAGCTTTCGGGGGATCTCCTACGAGCAGTACTTC
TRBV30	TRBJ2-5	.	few	CAWSVVSETQYF	TGTGCCTGGAGTGTAGTTAGCGAGACCCAGTACTTC
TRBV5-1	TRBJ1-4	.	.	CASSLLGNEKLFF	TGCGCCAGCAGCTTGCTGGGTAATGAAAAACTGTTTTTT
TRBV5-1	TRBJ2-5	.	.	CASSPRVSGETQYF	TGCGCCAGCAGCCCCCGGGTCTCAGGGGAGACCCAGTACTTC
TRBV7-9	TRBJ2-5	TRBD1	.	CASSLGGDRGETQYF	TGTGCCAGCAGCTTAGGTGGGGACAGGGGTGAGACCCAGTACTTC
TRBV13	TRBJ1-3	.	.	CASSLKGGIGSDGNTIYF	TGTGCCAGCAGCTTAAAGGGGGGGATAGGCTCGGATGGAAACACCATATATTTT
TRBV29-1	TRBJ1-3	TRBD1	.	CSVQGGAGNTIYF	TGCAGCGTACAGGGGGGTGCTGGAAACACCATATATTTT
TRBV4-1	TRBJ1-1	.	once	CASSQVGSYGEAFF	TGCGCCAGCAGCCAAGTCGGTTCTTATGGGGAAGCTTTCTTT
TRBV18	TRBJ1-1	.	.	CASSPPVRNTEAFF	TGTGCCAGCTCACCACCCGTACGGAACACTGAAGCTTTCTTT
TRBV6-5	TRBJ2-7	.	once	CASRESRERAYEQYF	TGTGCCAGCAGAGAAAGTAGGGAAAGGGCCTACGAGCAGTACTTC
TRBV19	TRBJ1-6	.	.	CASSMFGGYNSPLHF	TGTGCCAGTAGTATGTTCGGGGGCTATAATTCACCCCTCCACTTT
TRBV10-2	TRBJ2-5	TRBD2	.	CASSESSLAGARQETQYF	TGCGCCAGCAGTGAGTCTTCCCTAGCGGGAGCTCGGCAAGAGACCCAGTACTTC
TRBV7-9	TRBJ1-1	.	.	CASSNGPNEKAFF	TGTGCCAGCAGCAACGGTCCGAACGAGAAAGCTTTCTTT